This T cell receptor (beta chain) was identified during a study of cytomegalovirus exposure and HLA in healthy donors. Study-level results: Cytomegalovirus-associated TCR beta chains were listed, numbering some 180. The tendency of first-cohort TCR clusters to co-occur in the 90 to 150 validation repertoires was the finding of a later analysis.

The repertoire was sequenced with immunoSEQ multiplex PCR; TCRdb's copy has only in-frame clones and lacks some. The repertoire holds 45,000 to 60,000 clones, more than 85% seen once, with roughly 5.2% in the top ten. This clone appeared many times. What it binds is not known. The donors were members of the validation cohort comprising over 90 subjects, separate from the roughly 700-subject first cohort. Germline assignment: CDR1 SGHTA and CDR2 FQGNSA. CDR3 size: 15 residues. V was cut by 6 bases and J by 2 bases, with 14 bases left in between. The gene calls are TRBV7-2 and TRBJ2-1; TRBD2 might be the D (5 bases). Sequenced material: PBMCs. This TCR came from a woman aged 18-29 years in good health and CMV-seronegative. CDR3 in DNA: TGTGCCAGCAGACAAGACATGGAGGCCTACAATGAGCAGTTCTTC. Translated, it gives CASRQDMEAYNEQFF.